Below, 29 T cell receptor beta chains from the same sample are listed, as sequenced in a study of T cells in Graves' hyperthyroidism and ophthalmopathy. RNA transcripts gave rise to amplified TCR beta CDR3 regions. Primed by the HTBI set, a first-round RT-PCR was run on the TCR CDR3. TCRdb processed the multiplex PCR reads anew with MiXCR; each CDR3 protein has one entry. Among around 440,000 distinct CDR3 sequences listed, approximately 14% were seen once. The sample taken for sequencing was blood. The source is a woman under 30 with Graves' hyperthyroidism.

This clonotype has a count of ten or more. V and J are TRBV7-8 and TRBJ2-1, with 7 bases matching TRBD1. Germline-derived CDR1 and CDR2 are SGHVS and FQNEAQ. The junction had 4 bases not matched to a gene; V was cut back by 5 bases and J by 0 bases. This CDR3 has 15 amino acids. The chain's CDR3 is CASSLDRSSYNEQFF. The CDR3, as DNA: TGTGCCAGCAGCCTGGACAGGTCCTCCTACAATGAGCAGTTCTTC.

This clonotype was seen a handful of times. The chain carries TRBV13 and TRBJ2-7; 9 positions match TRBD2. The CDR3 loop spans 14 amino acids. Germline V gives CDR1 PRHDT, CDR2 FYEKMQ (reference sequence). Trimming cost V 2 bases and J 6 bases; bases outside gene matches: 5. CDR3 in DNA: TGTGCCAGCAGCTTAACGGGACTAGCCCTCGAGCAGTACTTC. This codes for CASSLTGLALEQYF. The complete variable domain, with remaining parts taken from reference TRBV13 and TRBJ2-7, reads AAGVIQSPRHLIKEKRETATLKCYPIPRHDTVYWYQQGPGQDPQFLISFYEKMQSDKGSIPDRFSAQQFSDYHSELNMSSLELGDSALYFCASSLTGLALEQYFGPGTRLTVT.

J is TRBJ1-2 and V is TRBV6-2 or TRBV6-3; a possible D gene is TRBD1 (5 bases). From germline, CDR1 is MNHEY and CDR2 SVGEGT. The V end lost 10 bases, the J end lost 2 bases, and 17 bases lay between the germline ends. This CDR3 spans 14 amino acids. The CDR3 sequence: CATSSVGGNYGYTF. The DNA for the CDR3 is TGTGCCACCTCATCCGTCGGGGGGAACTATGGCTACACCTTC.

This clonotype appeared many times. The chain is built from TRBV27 and TRBJ1-1, with TRBD1 as a possible D gene (6 bases). With 5 bases removed from V and 4 bases from J, the gap between germline ends came to 14 bases. Germline V gives CDR1 MNHEY, CDR2 SMNVEV (reference sequence). The CDR3 extends over 14 amino acids. Here the CDR3 reads CASSQQGNPTEAFF. CDR3 bases: TGTGCCAGCAGTCAACAGGGAAATCCCACTGAAGCTTTCTTT.

The chain couples TRBV27 to TRBJ1-6; D ambiguous. The CDR3 loop spans 12 amino acids. Between the trimmed V and J ends, which lost 6 bases and 4 bases, there was a span of 4 bases. Germline-derived CDR1 and CDR2 are MNHEY and SMNVEV (reference sequence). The CDR3 sequence is CASSHYNSPLHF. The CDR3 DNA reads as TGTGCCAGCAGCCATTATAATTCACCCCTCCACTTT.

This clonotype was seen many times. The chain has TRBV12-3 or TRBV12-4 and TRBJ1-1; 7 bases are a match to TRBD1. This CDR3 is built from 16 residues. V was pared by 6 bases and J by 0 bases, with 10 bases of the junction left unmatched. This chain's CDR3 is CASRATGLLMNTEAFF. The CDR3 DNA sequence: TGTGCCAGCAGAGCGACAGGGTTACTTATGAACACTGAAGCTTTCTTT.

This clonotype was seen repeatedly, ten times or more. This chain links TRBV9 with TRBJ2-5, with 9 bases identical to TRBD2. With 0 bases clipped from V and 1 base from J, the junction kept 4 bases outside the gene matches. Germline V gives CDR1 SGDLS, CDR2 YYNGEE. The CDR3 is made up of 16 amino acids. CDR3 amino acids: CASSVATSGFQETQYF. The CDR3 DNA reads as TGTGCCAGCAGCGTAGCGACTAGCGGATTCCAAGAGACCCAGTACTTC.

In the case of this clonotype: The junction and the germline gene differ at one end; a read error may be behind it. This rearrangement joins TRBV3-1 to TRBJ2-7; 9 bases fit TRBD2. Per the germline V gene, CDR1 is LGHDT and CDR2 is YNNKEL (reference sequence). The CDR3 has 16 amino acids. Here the CDR3 reads CASGQEGLAGNYEQYF. For the CDR3, the DNA is TGTGCCAGCGGCCAAGAGGGGCTAGCGGGGAACTACGAGCAGTACTTC.

This clonotype was found many times. This rearrangement joins TRBV3-1 to TRBJ2-3, with D unresolved. Germline V gives CDR1 LGHDT, CDR2 YNNKEL (reference sequence). The CDR3 runs 16 residues. The germline V and J ends were trimmed by 8 bases and 5 bases, with 23 bases remaining between them. CDR3 bases: TGTGCCAGCGGCCTAGGTGAGCGAGGCTTGGAAGATACGCAGTATTTT. It specifies CASGLGERGLEDTQYF.

This clonotype was picked up a small number of times. The V and J genes are TRBV10-3 and TRBJ1-1, with TRBD1 identical over 8 bases. Germline V lookup: CDR1 ENHRY, CDR2 SYGVKD. V was clipped by 2 bases and J by 1 base; unmatched bases: 3. The CDR3 extends over 15 amino acids. CDR3 sequence reads: CAISEPGQGNTEAFF. DNA for the CDR3: TGTGCCATCAGTGAGCCCGGACAGGGGAACACTGAAGCTTTCTTT.

This clonotype was observed at least ten times. V usage is TRBV7-3 and J usage is TRBJ2-3, with D maybe TRBD2 (5 bases). The V and J ends lost 6 bases and 2 bases respectively, with 12 bases between them. The CDR3 has 14 residues. CDR1 is SGHTA, CDR2 FQGTGA, per germline. This CDR3 reads CASSFEGNTDTQYF. In DNA, the CDR3 is TGTGCCAGCAGTTTCGAGGGAAACACAGATACGCAGTATTTT.

This clonotype was counted many times. This chain uses TRBV2 with TRBJ2-1, with 9 nucleotides matching TRBD1. This CDR3 comprises 15 residues. Losses at the gene ends were 6 bases for V and 4 bases for J; bases not matched to a gene: 7. From germline, CDR1 is SNHLY and CDR2 FYNNEI. CDR3 in amino acids: CASSQTGGRYNEQFF. Written as DNA, the CDR3 is TGTGCCAGCAGCCAGACAGGGGGAAGATACAATGAGCAGTTCTTC.

The V call is TRBV6-6, the J call TRBJ2-1; D possibly corresponds to TRBD1 (5 bases). The length of the CDR3 is 14 residues. Between the trimmed V and J ends, which lost 0 bases and 8 bases, there was a span of 11 bases. The germline V gene encodes CDR1 MNHNY and CDR2 SVGAGI (reference sequence). The CDR3 reads CASSYSDLGDEQFF. CDR3 nucleotides: TGTGCCAGCAGTTACTCAGACTTAGGGGATGAGCAGTTCTTC.

V usage is TRBV20-1 and J usage is TRBJ1-3; D is ambiguous. Germline V CDR1 and CDR2: DFQATT, SNEGSKA (reference sequence). This CDR3 has 13 residues. The V end was cut by 0 bases, the J end by 2 bases, with 5 bases between. The CDR3 bases are TGCAGTGCTAGAGAATTTGCTGGAAACACCATATATTTT. This translates into CSAREFAGNTIYF.

This clonotype turned up a few times. CDR3 sequence (DNA): TGTGCCAGCACCCTACCCAGGGAGGTGGGGAATTCACCCCTCCACTTT. Translation: CASTLPREVGNSPLHF. The V and J genes are TRBV6-1 and TRBJ1-6, with D tentatively TRBD1 (5 bases). This CDR3 region has 16 residues. CDR1 is MNHNS and CDR2 is SASEGT in the germline V gene. With 7 bases removed from V and 7 bases from J, the gap between germline ends came to 20 bases.

This clonotype was picked up many times. The chain combines TRBV18 with TRBJ1-2, with a tentative D call TRBD1 (5 bases). V was clipped by 3 bases and J by 2 bases, with 13 bases between them. Per germline, CDR1 KGHSH and CDR2 LQKENI. The CDR3 has 15 amino acids. The CDR3 reads CASSPRDLTNYGYTF. Here the CDR3 DNA reads TGTGCCAGCTCACCTCGGGACCTGACGAACTATGGCTACACCTTC.

This clonotype was seen more than once but under ten times. V usage is TRBV4-1 and J usage is TRBJ1-2; no clear D gene. Trimming stripped 0 bases from V and 2 bases from J, with 10 bases between. The CDR3 is 15 amino acids. Germline assignment: CDR1 MGHRA and CDR2 YSYEKL. CDR3 in amino acids: CASSQEHEANYGYTF. CDR3 sequence (DNA): TGCGCCAGCAGCCAAGAGCACGAGGCGAACTATGGCTACACCTTC.

This clonotype was counted ten times or more. The rearrangement links TRBV28 to TRBJ2-3; D gene uncertain. The germline V gene encodes CDR1 MDHEN and CDR2 SYDVKM. V shed 3 bases and J shed 2 bases, with 6 bases lying between them. The CDR3 loop spans 13 amino acids. The CDR3 DNA sequence: TGTGCCAGCAGTTTCGTGTACACAGATACGCAGTATTTT. Amino acid sequence: CASSFVYTDTQYF.

CDR3 protein: CASSLSGTSGWETQYF. Written as DNA, the CDR3 is TGTGCCAGTAGTTTGTCGGGGACTAGCGGGTGGGAGACCCAGTACTTC. The chain is built from TRBV19 and TRBJ2-5; 12 nucleotides line up with TRBD2. The J segment lost 5 bases and the V segment lost 5 bases, leaving 9 bases of the junction unmatched. CDR3 length equals 16 residues. CDR1 LNHDA and CDR2 SQIVND come from the germline V gene (reference sequence).

This clonotype was detected many times. This chain joins TRBV11-2 and TRBJ1-1; TRBD1 might be the D (6 bases). Trimming cost V 4 bases and J 2 bases, with 14 bases left between them. This CDR3 is built from 15 residues. Per the germline V gene, CDR1 is SGHAT and CDR2 is FQNNGV. CDR3 nucleotides: TGTGCCAGCAGCTACTTAGGGGGTAAAAACACTGAAGCTTTCTTT. Residues: CASSYLGGKNTEAFF.

V and J are TRBV20-1 and TRBJ2-5; 9 bases map to TRBD2. CDR1 is DFQATT, CDR2 SNEGSKA, per germline (reference sequence). The junction had 12 bases not matched to a gene; V was cut back by 5 bases and J by 5 bases. This CDR3 region has 15 residues. CDR3 in amino acids: CSARIDSGSLETQYF. For the CDR3, the DNA is TGCAGTGCTCGGATAGATAGCGGGAGTTTGGAGACCCAGTACTTC.

V gene TRBV29-1 combines with J gene TRBJ1-4, with D perhaps matching TRBD1 (5 bases). There are 13 residues in the CDR3. V was clipped by 8 bases and J by 0 bases, with 10 bases between them. CDR1 and CDR2 (germline): SQVTM, ANQGSEA. The CDR3 here is CSFTGATNEKLFF. As DNA, the CDR3 is TGCAGCTTTACGGGGGCAACTAATGAAAAACTGTTTTTT. Full variable domain (remainder filled in from reference TRBV29-1 and TRBJ1-4): SAVISQKPSRDICQRGTSLTIQCQVDSQVTMMFWYRQQPGQSLTLIATANQGSEATYESGFVIDKFPISRPNLTFSTLTVSNMSPEDSSIYLCSFTGATNEKLFFGSGTQLSVL.

Notes on this clonotype: With a much larger clone just one base away, this may be a read error. The chain carries TRBV2 and TRBJ2-1; possibly TRBD2 for D (5 bases). TRBJ2-7 matches the DNA end more closely, so the J call is doubtful. CDR3 length equals 13 residues. Germline-derived CDR1 and CDR2 are SNHLY and FYNNEI. CDR3 nucleotides: TGTGCCAGCAGTGAGGACTGGTACAATGAGCAGTACTTC. Protein: CASSEDWYNEQYF.

The chain is built from TRBV20-1 and TRBJ1-3; 7 nucleotides line up with TRBD1. Looked up from germline, CDR1 is DFQATT and CDR2 is SNEGSKA (reference sequence). Losses at the gene ends were 1 base for V and 5 bases for J; bases not matched to a gene: 8. CDR3 size: 15 residues. CDR3 sequence reads: CSARGRTGDRNTIYF. The CDR3 coding sequence is TGCAGTGCTAGAGGCCGGACAGGTGATAGAAACACCATATATTTT.

The chain carries TRBV20-1 and TRBJ2-1; 9 nucleotides match TRBD2. The J segment lost 7 bases and the V segment lost 5 bases, leaving 9 bases of the junction unmatched. Per the germline V gene, CDR1 is DFQATT and CDR2 is SNEGSKA (reference sequence). This CDR3 region has 14 residues. The CDR3 loop reads CSAGGLALVNEQFF. For the CDR3, the DNA is TGCAGTGCTGGGGGACTAGCTCTCGTAAATGAGCAGTTCTTC.

The CDR3 region has the DNA TGCGCCAGCAGCTTACAAGCTAACTATGGCTACACCTTC. Its protein product is CASSLQANYGYTF. The chain couples TRBV5-1 to TRBJ1-2; no definite D call. V gave up 2 bases and J gave up 0 bases, with 5 bases separating them. Germline CDR1 and CDR2: SGHRS and YFSETQ. This CDR3 region has 13 residues.

This clonotype showed up just a few times. At one of its ends the junction is not consistent with the germline gene, which may arise from a read error. The chain employs TRBV9 and TRBJ2-2; 9 bases map to TRBD2. The germline CDR1 and CDR2 sequences are SGDLS and YYNGEE. The CDR3 covers 16 residues. CDR3 bases: TGTGCCAGCAGCGCGCGGGGGGGCTCAGACACCGGGAAGCTGTTTTTT. Translated, it gives CASSARGGSDTGKLFF. Full variable domain (outside the CDR3, taken from reference TRBV9 and TRBJ2-2): DSGVTQTPKHLITATGQRVTLRCSPRSGDLSVYWYQQSLDQGLQFLIQYYNGEERAKGNILERFSAQQFPDLHSELNLSSLELGDSALYFCASSARGGSDTGKLFFGEGSRLTVL.

This clonotype was seen a few times. This rearrangement joins TRBV20-1 to TRBJ1-2; TRBD1 is a possible D gene (6 bases). Trimming left V 0 bases short and J 9 bases short, with 14 bases between. In germline, CDR1 is DFQATT, CDR2 SNEGSKA (reference sequence). This CDR3 contains 13 residues. CDR3 protein: CSAREKGGRSYTF. CDR3 nucleotide sequence: TGCAGTGCTAGAGAAAAAGGGGGTAGGAGCTACACCTTC.

This clonotype was detected ten times or more. The rearrangement joins TRBV28 to TRBJ1-4; 7 nucleotides line up with TRBD1. Germline assignment: CDR1 MDHEN and CDR2 SYDVKM. The V segment lost 6 bases and the J segment 0 bases; nucleotides outside the gene matches: 10. This CDR3 spans 17 amino acids. CDR3: CASSYTTGQATNEKLFF. CDR3 bases: TGTGCCAGCAGCTATACCACCGGACAGGCAACTAATGAAAAACTGTTTTTT.